Detailed here is one T cell receptor beta chain. This clone's antigen is unknown. Within one base of it there is no much larger clone, and no base qualities were kept. The data derive from a study of blood T cell repertoires in COVID-19 (TCRdb year 2020). For the study in its entirety: Collaborator samples came from the United States, Italy and Spain and covered acute and convalescent phases of COVID-19. The prospective study material was composed of cDNA or gDNA derived from T cells, B-cell-depleted T cells, or PBMCs. Subjects who had been exposed to COVID-19, were actively infected with it, or had recovered from it provided the deeply sampled blood TCRbeta repertoires that made up the dataset. The repertoires were made available in a free public database intended to serve as a resource for research on the immune response to SARS-CoV-2. The samples were drawn from two sources: the first 160 participants of the ongoing ImmuneRACE study, and approximately 1,300 subjects contributed by 6 global collaborators. A de-identified subject ID, COVID-19 status, age in years and sex were almost always included in the sample metadata. HLA class I and class II types, where available, came from metadata supplied by the sample provider rather than from assay-based typing. Results and caveats for the whole study, not just this receptor: The quantity of clinical and demographic metadata differed by source and by participant and was supplied without curation.

Compared with germline, V lacks 4 bases and J lacks 5 bases; bases without a gene match: 12. Sequences KGHDR (CDR1) and SFDVKD (CDR2) are obtained from the germline V gene. Its CDR3 holds 16 amino acids, cysteine through phenylalanine. Solely the CDR3 DNA is kept, with 48 bases framed from the first base. TCRbeta CDR3 regions were amplified from genomic DNA using the immunoSEQ Assay, a bias-controlled multiplex PCR. As for how the authors treated the data: The number of nucleated cells in each sample was estimated by amplification of reference gene primers within the assay. To quantify the absolute abundance of each unique TCRbeta CDR3 rearrangement, sequence reads were collapsed and filtered. For each sample, productive Simpson clonality was calculated as the square root of Simpson's diversity index over productive rearrangements. As stored in TCRdb, this immuneACCESS dataset retains in-frame rearrangements with V and J assigned. A fraction of the clones does not appear; measured against another copy, unresolved V genes explain less than half of the discrepancy, and the remainder lacks a known reason. The D gene and trimming were derived from the DNA, and the V and J assignments and clone size from that table. This sample comprises 650,000 to 800,000 clones, approximately 90% of them detected only once. The ten biggest clones cover around 0.3% of the sample.

Collaborating institutions collected whole blood in K2EDTA tubes following their own protocols. For TCRbeta analysis, collaborator samples were shipped as frozen whole blood, as isolated PBMCs, or as DNA extracted from either sample type. The receptor chain draws on TRBV24-1 and TRBJ2-5; TRBD2 aligns with 7 central bases. The TCR sequence derives from a woman in her late teens or twenties with acute or convalescent COVID-19. Sequences were obtained from peripheral blood. DNA sequence: TGTGCCACCAGTGAGCCAATTAGCGGGTTAGGGGAGACCCAGTACTTC. Its amino acids are CATSEPISGLGETQYF.